This entry is about one T cell receptor (beta chain). The junction had 6 bases not matched to a gene; V was cut back by 1 base and J by 7 bases. Germline V lookup: CDR1 SNHLY, CDR2 FYNNEI. The CDR3 spans 15 residues. The data are from a study of blood T cell repertoires in COVID-19. In the authors' workflow: Estimation of nucleated cell counts relied on the amplification of reference gene primers. Generated by immunoSEQ multiplex PCR, the TCRdb table keeps only in-frame clones and is missing some. The V and J calls and the clone size are those of that table, but D and trimming were determined from the DNA. The table shows approximately 480,000 clones, with 89% occurring only once.

The sequence derives from a man younger than 35 with COVID-19, enrolled during active disease. The sequencing sample was made of peripheral blood. The J gene is TRBJ2-5, the V gene TRBV2; 10 bases agree with TRBD2. The CDR3 nucleotides read TGTGCCAGCAGTGAAGACCTAGCGGGAGAAGGGACCCAGTACTTC. It specifies CASSEDLAGEGTQYF.